This T cell receptor beta chain comes out of a study of T cell clonotyping in hematopoietic cell transplantation. Sequenced by immunoSEQ multiplex PCR; TCRdb stores in-frame clones only, minus some. This sample carries around 9,100 clones, around 79% of them seen once, and the ten largest clones take around 15%. Turning to this clone: Its antigen is not known.

The CDR3 extends over 15 amino acids. Germline CDR1 reads SGHKS; CDR2 reads YYEKEE (reference sequence). Losses at the gene ends were 1 base for V and 4 bases for J; bases not matched to a gene: 5. General study points: Without cell sorting, CD4 versus CD8 contributions remain unresolved.

This specimen consisted of PBMCs, obtained 180 days after allogeneic stem cell transplant. This chain connects TRBV5-5 to TRBJ2-1; 7 positions agree with TRBD1. The sequence came from a male patient between 40 and 49 years old who had an allogeneic stem cell transplant from a related donor, so the T cells may come from the graft donor. Some clones in this sample may be carry-over from other donors' samples. The CDR3 loop is CASSLITGDYNEQFF. The CDR3 DNA sequence: TGTGCCAGCAGCTTGATTACAGGGGATTACAATGAGCAGTTCTTC. Complete variable domain (other parts from reference TRBV5-5 and TRBJ2-1): DAGVTQSPTHLIKTRGQQVTLRCSPISGHKSVSWYQQVLGQGPQFIFQYYEKEERGRGNFPDRFSARQFPNYSSELNVNALLLGDSALYLCASSLITGDYNEQFFGPGTRLTVL.